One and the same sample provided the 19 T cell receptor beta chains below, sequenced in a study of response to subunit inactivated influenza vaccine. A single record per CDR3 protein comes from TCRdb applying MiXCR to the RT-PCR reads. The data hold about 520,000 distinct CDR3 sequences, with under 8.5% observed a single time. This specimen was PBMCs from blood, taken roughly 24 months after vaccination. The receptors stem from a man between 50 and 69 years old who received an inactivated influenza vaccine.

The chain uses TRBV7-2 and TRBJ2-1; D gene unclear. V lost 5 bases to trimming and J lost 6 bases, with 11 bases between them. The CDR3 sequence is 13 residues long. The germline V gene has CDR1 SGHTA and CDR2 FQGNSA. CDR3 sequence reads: CASSPQLLNEQFF. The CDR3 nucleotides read TGTGCCAGCAGCCCTCAGCTCCTCAATGAGCAGTTCTTC.

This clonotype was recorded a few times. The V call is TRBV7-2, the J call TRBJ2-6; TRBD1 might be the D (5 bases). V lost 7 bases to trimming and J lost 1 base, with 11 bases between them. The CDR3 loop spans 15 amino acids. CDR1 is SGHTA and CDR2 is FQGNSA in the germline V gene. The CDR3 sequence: CASKPPGSGANVLTF. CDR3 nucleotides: TGTGCCAGCAAACCCCCAGGGTCTGGGGCCAACGTCCTGACTTTC.

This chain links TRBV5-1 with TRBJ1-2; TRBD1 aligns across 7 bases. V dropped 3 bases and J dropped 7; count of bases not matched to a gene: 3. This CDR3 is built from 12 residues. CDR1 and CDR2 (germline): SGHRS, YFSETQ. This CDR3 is CASSYDRAGYTF. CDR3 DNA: TGCGCCAGCAGCTACGACAGGGCTGGCTACACCTTC.

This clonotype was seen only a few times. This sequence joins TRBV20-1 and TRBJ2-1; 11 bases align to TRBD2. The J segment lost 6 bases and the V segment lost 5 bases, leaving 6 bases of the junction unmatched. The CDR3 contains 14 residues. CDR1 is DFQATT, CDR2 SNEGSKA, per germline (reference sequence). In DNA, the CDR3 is TGCAGTGCTTTTAGCGGGAGGGCCCGCAATGAGCAGTTCTTC. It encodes CSAFSGRARNEQFF.

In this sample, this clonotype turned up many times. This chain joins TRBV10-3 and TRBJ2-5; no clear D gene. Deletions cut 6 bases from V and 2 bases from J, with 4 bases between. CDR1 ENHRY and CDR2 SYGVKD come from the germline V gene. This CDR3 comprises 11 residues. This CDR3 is CAIRGQETQYF. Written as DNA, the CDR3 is TGTGCCATCAGGGGACAAGAGACCCAGTACTTC.

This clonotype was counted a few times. The CDR3 is CATGMTRGHGELFF. CDR3 DNA sequence: TGTGCCACCGGAATGACAAGGGGTCACGGGGAGCTGTTTTTT. The chain joins TRBV6-1 to TRBJ2-2, with a possible D match to TRBD1 (5 bases). Germline values: CDR1 MNHNS, CDR2 SASEGT. The germline V and J ends were trimmed by 10 bases and 7 bases, with 19 bases remaining between them. This CDR3 region has 14 residues.

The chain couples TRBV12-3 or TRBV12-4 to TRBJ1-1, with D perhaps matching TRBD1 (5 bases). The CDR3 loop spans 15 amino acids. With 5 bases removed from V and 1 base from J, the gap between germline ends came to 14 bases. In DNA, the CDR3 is TGTGCCAGCAGTAGGGATCGGACACAGAACACTGAAGCTTTCTTT. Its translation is CASSRDRTQNTEAFF.

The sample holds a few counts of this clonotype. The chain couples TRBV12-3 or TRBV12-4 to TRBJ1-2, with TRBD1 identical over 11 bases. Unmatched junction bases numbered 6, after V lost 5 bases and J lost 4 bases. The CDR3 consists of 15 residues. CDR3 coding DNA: TGTGCCAGCAGTCGGGGACAGGGGGTGATCTATGGCTACACCTTC. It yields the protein CASSRGQGVIYGYTF.

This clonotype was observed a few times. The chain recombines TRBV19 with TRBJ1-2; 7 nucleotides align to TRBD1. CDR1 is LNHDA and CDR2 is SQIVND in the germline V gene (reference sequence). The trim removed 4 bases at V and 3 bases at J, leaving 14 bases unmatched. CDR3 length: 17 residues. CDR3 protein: CASSRRDSRRLDYGYTF. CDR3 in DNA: TGTGCCAGTAGTAGGAGGGACAGTCGGCGGTTAGACTATGGCTACACCTTC.

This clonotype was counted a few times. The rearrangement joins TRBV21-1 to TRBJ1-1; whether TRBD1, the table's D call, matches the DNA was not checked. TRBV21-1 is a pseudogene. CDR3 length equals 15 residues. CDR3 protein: CASSKDPGRNTEAFF. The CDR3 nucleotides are TGTGCCAGCAGCAAAGACCCGGGTCGGAACACTGAAGCTTTCTTT.

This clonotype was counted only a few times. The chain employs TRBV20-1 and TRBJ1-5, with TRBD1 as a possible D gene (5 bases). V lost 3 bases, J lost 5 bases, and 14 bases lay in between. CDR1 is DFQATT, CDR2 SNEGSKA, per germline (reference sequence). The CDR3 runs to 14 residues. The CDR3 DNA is TGCAGTGCTAGCTCGGGCAGGGCAGATCAGCCCCAGCATTTT. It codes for CSASSGRADQPQHF.

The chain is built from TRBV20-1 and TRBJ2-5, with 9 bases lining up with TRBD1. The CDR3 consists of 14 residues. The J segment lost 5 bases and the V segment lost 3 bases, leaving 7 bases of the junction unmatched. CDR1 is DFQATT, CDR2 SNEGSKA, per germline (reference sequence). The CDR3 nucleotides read TGCAGTGCTAGGGGGACAGGGAGCTGGGAGACCCAGTACTTC. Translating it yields CSARGTGSWETQYF.

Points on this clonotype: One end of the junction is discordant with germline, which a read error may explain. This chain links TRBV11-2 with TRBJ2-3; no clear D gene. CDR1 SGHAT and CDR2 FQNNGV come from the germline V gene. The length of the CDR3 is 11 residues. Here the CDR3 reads CASSLARQRNF. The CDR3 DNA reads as TGTGCCAGCAGCTTAGCCCGCCAAAGGAATTTT.

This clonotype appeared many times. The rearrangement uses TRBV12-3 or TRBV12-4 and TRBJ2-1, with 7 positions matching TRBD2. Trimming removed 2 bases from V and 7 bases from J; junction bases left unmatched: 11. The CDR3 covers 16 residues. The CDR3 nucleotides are TGTGCCAGCAGTTTACGTCGGGCGGGAGTTGGGAATGAGCAGTTCTTC. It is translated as CASSLRRAGVGNEQFF.

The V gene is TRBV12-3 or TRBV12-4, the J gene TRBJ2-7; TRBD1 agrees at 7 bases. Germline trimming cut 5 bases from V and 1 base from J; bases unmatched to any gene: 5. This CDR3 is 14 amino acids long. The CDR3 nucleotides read TGTGCCAGCAGTCTAGACAGGGTGTCCTACGAGCAGTACTTC. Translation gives CASSLDRVSYEQYF.

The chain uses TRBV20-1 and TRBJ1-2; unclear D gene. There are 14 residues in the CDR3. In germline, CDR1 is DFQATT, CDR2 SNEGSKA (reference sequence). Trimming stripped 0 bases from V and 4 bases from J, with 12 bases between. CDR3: CSARDPSSAYGYTF. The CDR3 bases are TGCAGTGCTAGAGACCCCTCATCCGCCTATGGCTACACCTTC.

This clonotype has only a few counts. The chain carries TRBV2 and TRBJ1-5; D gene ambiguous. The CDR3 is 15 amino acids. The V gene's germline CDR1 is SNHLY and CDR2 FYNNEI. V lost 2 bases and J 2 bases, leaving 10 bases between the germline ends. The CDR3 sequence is CASSETQVGNQPQHF. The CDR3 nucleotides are TGTGCCAGCAGTGAAACACAAGTCGGCAATCAGCCCCAGCATTTT.

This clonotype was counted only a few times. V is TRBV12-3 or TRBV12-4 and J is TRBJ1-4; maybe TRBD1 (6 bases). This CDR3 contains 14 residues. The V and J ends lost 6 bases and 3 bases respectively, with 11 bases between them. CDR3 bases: TGTGCCAGCAGAAAACAGGGTTCTAATGAAAAACTGTTTTTT. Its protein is CASRKQGSNEKLFF.

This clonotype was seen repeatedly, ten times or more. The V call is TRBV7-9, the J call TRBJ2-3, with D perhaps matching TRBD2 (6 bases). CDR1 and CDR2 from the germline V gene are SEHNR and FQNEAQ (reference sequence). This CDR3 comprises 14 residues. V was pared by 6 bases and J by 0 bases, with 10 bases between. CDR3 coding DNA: TGTGCCAGCAGGCCTGCGGGGAGCACAGATACGCAGTATTTT. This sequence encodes CASRPAGSTDTQYF.